The rows below give T cell receptor beta chains drawn from one sample of a study of T cell responses to AZD1222 COVID-19 vaccine. TCRdb keeps only in-frame clones here, not all; method: immunoSEQ multiplex PCR. The table records about 150,000 clones, about 90% of them present only once. The source was peripheral blood, collected 28 days after the second AZD1222 dose. The receptors here all came from an adult who received the AZD1222 COVID-19 vaccine. CDR3s include the opening cysteine and the closing phenylalanine or tryptophan. The D gene is left open where the match is weak.

CDR3aa	CDR3nt	v_gene	d_gene	j_gene
CASSVKENTGELFF	TGCGCCAGCAGTGTAAAGGAGAACACCGGGGAGCTGTTTTTT	TRBV10-2	-	TRBJ2-2
CAWSSPQETQYF	TGTGCCTGGAGTAGCCCGCAAGAGACCCAGTACTTC	TRBV30	-	TRBJ2-5
CASSLGASGLLREQFF	TGTGCCAGCAGCTTAGGGGCTAGCGGGCTTTTACGTGAGCAGTTCTTC	TRBV7-2	TRBD2	TRBJ2-1
CASSEGHSYGYTF	TGCGCCAGCAGCGAAGGACATTCCTATGGCTACACCTTC	TRBV5-1	-	TRBJ1-2
CASSLFTSGRLYEQYF	TGTGCCAGCAGTTTATTCACTAGCGGGAGACTTTACGAGCAGTACTTC	TRBV28	TRBD2	TRBJ2-7
CASSLARENTGELFF	TGCGCCAGCAGCTTGGCCAGAGAAAACACCGGGGAGCTGTTTTTT	TRBV5-1	-	TRBJ2-2
CASSQGRLDTQYF	TGCGCCAGCAGCCAAGGCAGGTTGGATACGCAGTATTTT	TRBV4-3	-	TRBJ2-3
CASSWGQGTVTEQYF	TGTGCCAGCAGCTGGGGACAGGGGACAGTCACCGAGCAGTACTTC	TRBV5-5	TRBD1	TRBJ2-7
CAIGRTEAFF	TGTGCCATAGGGCGGACTGAAGCTTTCTTT	TRBV7-9	-	TRBJ1-1
CASSFSPAMGYEQYF	TGTGCCAGCAGCTTTTCCCCGGCTATGGGTTACGAGCAGTACTTC	TRBV5-5	-	TRBJ2-7